A selection of T cell receptor beta chains follows, all from one sample in a study of cytomegalovirus exposure and HLA in healthy donors. Sequencing was performed with immunoSEQ multiplex PCR; in TCRdb, only in-frame clones are kept and a portion is missing. The top ten clones hold around 2.2% of a sample with around 150,000 clones, roughly 80% of them seen once. Sequencing was performed on PBMCs. Source of these receptors: a man younger than 40 in good health and CMV-seronegative. The CDR3 runs from the conserved cysteine through the conserved F or W. The order of the fields is clone size, J gene, V gene, D gene, CDR3 DNA, CDR3 protein. D genes are given only for firm matches. Some rows have no size entry. The others give once, few or many, or a class for an expanded clone.

size: -; J: TRBJ2-2; V: TRBV4-1; D: -; DNA: TGCGCCAGCAGCCTCCCCGGCAGGGCAACCGGGGAGCTGTTTTTT; CDR3: CASSLPGRATGELFF
size: -; J: TRBJ1-3; V: TRBV5-6; D: -; DNA: TGTGCCAGCAGCTTCTCCGCGAACACCATATATTTT; CDR3: CASSFSANTIYF
size: few; J: TRBJ2-7; V: TRBV4-1; D: TRBD2; DNA: TGCGCCAGCAGCCCAGCGGGATTCTACGAGCAGTACTTC; CDR3: CASSPAGFYEQYF
size: -; J: TRBJ2-7; V: TRBV15; D: -; DNA: TGTGCCACCAGCAGGGCGGTGGACACGGTTACCTACGAGCAGTACTTC; CDR3: CATSRAVDTVTYEQYF
size: -; J: TRBJ2-7; V: TRBV21-1; D: -; DNA: TGTGCCAGCAGCAAGCGGCCCGGGACAGGGGAAACCTACGAGCAGTACTTC; CDR3: CASSKRPGTGETYEQYF
size: -; J: TRBJ1-6; V: TRBV6-5; D: TRBD1; DNA: TGTGCCAGCAGTTCACAGGGGCCAACACCCCTCCACTTT; CDR3: CASSSQGPTPLHF
size: -; J: TRBJ2-3; V: TRBV19; D: -; DNA: TGTGCCAGTAGCAGTATGACGGGAGAGGCGCAGTATTTT; CDR3: CASSSMTGEAQYF
size: -; J: TRBJ2-2; V: TRBV28; D: -; DNA: TGTGCCAGCAGTCTTAGACAGGGCGGGGCCGGGGAGCTGTTTTTT; CDR3: CASSLRQGGAGELFF
size: -; J: TRBJ2-7; V: TRBV7-2; D: -; DNA: TGTGCCAGCAGCCCAGAACCAGCGGAGAATTACGAGCAGTACTTC; CDR3: CASSPEPAENYEQYF
size: -; J: TRBJ2-3; V: TRBV6-5; D: -; DNA: TGTGCCAGCAGTTCTATAGGGGCAGATACGCAGTATTTT; CDR3: CASSSIGADTQYF
size: -; J: TRBJ1-2; V: TRBV28; D: -; DNA: TGTGCCAGCGAAATCCTGTCGGGGGGCGGCTATGGCTACACCTTC; CDR3: CASEILSGGGYGYTF
size: -; J: TRBJ2-7; V: TRBV5-1; D: TRBD1; DNA: TGCGCCAGCAGCTTGGGTCAGGGGGCCTACGAGCAGTACTTC; CDR3: CASSLGQGAYEQYF
size: -; J: TRBJ2-5; V: TRBV7-6; D: -; DNA: TGTGCCAGCAGCCCCCAGGAGGGACAGTACTTC; CDR3: CASSPQEGQYF
size: -; J: TRBJ2-1; V: TRBV6-4; D: TRBD2; DNA: TGTGCCAGCAGTGGACTAGCGGGAGCAAGGAATGAGCAGTTCTTC; CDR3: CASSGLAGARNEQFF
size: -; J: TRBJ2-5; V: TRBV27; D: TRBD1; DNA: TGTGCCAGCAGATCATTCAGGGGGCAGGAGACCCAGTACTTC; CDR3: CASRSFRGQETQYF
size: -; J: TRBJ2-7; V: TRBV4-3; D: TRBD2; DNA: TGCGCCAGCAGCCAAGAAGAGGGAGGGCCCTACGAGCAGTACTTC; CDR3: CASSQEEGGPYEQYF
size: -; J: TRBJ1-6; V: TRBV15; D: TRBD1; DNA: TGTGCCACCAGCAGAGTCCGGGACAGGGGGCAAGGACCCCTCCACTTT; CDR3: CATSRVRDRGQGPLHF
size: -; J: TRBJ2-1; V: TRBV19; D: -; DNA: TGTGCCAGTAGTATGGGCTTCTCGGATGAGCAGTTCTTC; CDR3: CASSMGFSDEQFF
size: -; J: TRBJ2-1; V: TRBV27; D: TRBD2; DNA: TGTGCCAGCAGTTTAGAGGTAGCGGGAGGCTACAATGAGCAGTTCTTC; CDR3: CASSLEVAGGYNEQFF
size: once; J: TRBJ2-5; V: TRBV5-1; D: TRBD1; DNA: TGCGCCAGCAGCTTCGAGACCGGGACAGGGGAAGAGACCCAGTACTTC; CDR3: CASSFETGTGEETQYF
size: -; J: TRBJ1-2; V: TRBV6-5; D: -; DNA: TGTGCCAGCAGTTACTCTTCAGGAAATAACTATGGCTACACCTTC; CDR3: CASSYSSGNNYGYTF
size: -; J: TRBJ2-2; V: TRBV7-9; D: TRBD1; DNA: TGTGCCAGCAGCTCCGACAGGGGCCGTAACGGGGAGCTGTTTTTT; CDR3: CASSSDRGRNGELFF
size: -; J: TRBJ1-6; V: TRBV6-4; D: TRBD1; DNA: TGTGCCACCTACGGGACAGGGGATTCACCCCTCCACTTT; CDR3: CATYGTGDSPLHF
size: -; J: TRBJ2-2; V: TRBV7-2; D: -; DNA: TGTGCCAGCAGCTCTTACACCGGGGAGCTGTTTTTT; CDR3: CASSSYTGELFF
size: once; J: TRBJ2-7; V: TRBV6-1; D: -; DNA: TGTGCCAGCACCGGGTGGACAAATCCCTACGAGCAGTACTTC; CDR3: CASTGWTNPYEQYF
size: -; J: TRBJ2-5; V: TRBV4-1; D: -; DNA: TGCGCCAGCAGCCAAGTAGCTCGAGAGACCCAGTACTTC; CDR3: CASSQVARETQYF
size: once; J: TRBJ2-7; V: TRBV29-1; D: TRBD2; DNA: TGCAGCGTCCGTGGACTAGCGAGGGACTCGGATTACGAGCAGTACTTC; CDR3: CSVRGLARDSDYEQYF
size: -; J: TRBJ1-1; V: TRBV7-2; D: TRBD1; DNA: TGTGCCAGCAGCCGAACAGGGGGCACTGAAGCTTTCTTT; CDR3: CASSRTGGTEAFF
size: -; J: TRBJ2-4; V: TRBV28; D: -; DNA: TGTGCCAGCAGCTCAGGTGGCACAGCCAAAAACATTCAGTACTTC; CDR3: CASSSGGTAKNIQYF
size: -; J: TRBJ2-5; V: TRBV29-1; D: -; DNA: TGCAGCGTTTCGGGTGGAGAGACCCAGTACTTC; CDR3: CSVSGGETQYF
size: -; J: TRBJ2-4; V: TRBV7-9; D: TRBD2; DNA: TGTGCCAGCAGCTCGGGGGGAGCCATGGTCATTCAGTACTTC; CDR3: CASSSGGAMVIQYF
size: -; J: TRBJ2-1; V: TRBV9; D: TRBD2; DNA: TGTGCCAGCAGCGTCAGCGGGAGAGTCGCCTACAATGAGCAGTTCTTC; CDR3: CASSVSGRVAYNEQFF
size: -; J: TRBJ2-1; V: TRBV7-2; D: -; DNA: TGTGCCAGCAGCTTACGGGGAGGCAATGAGCAGTTCTTC; CDR3: CASSLRGGNEQFF
size: -; J: TRBJ2-3; V: TRBV29-1; D: -; DNA: TGCAGCGTTGTGGGCTATTCTAGCACAGATACGCAGTATTTT; CDR3: CSVVGYSSTDTQYF
size: -; J: TRBJ1-2; V: TRBV15; D: -; DNA: TGTGCCACCAGCAGAGATCGGGGGAACTATGGCTACACCTTC; CDR3: CATSRDRGNYGYTF
size: -; J: TRBJ1-5; V: TRBV28; D: -; DNA: TGTGCCAGCAGTCCCAGTGGCCGGGTGGGCAATCAGCCCCAGCATTTT; CDR3: CASSPSGRVGNQPQHF
size: few; J: TRBJ1-3; V: TRBV7-2; D: -; DNA: TGTGCCAGCAGCCAACAGGGTCGGAGCTCTGGAAACACCATATATTTT; CDR3: CASSQQGRSSGNTIYF
size: -; J: TRBJ2-1; V: TRBV9; D: TRBD2; DNA: TGTGCCAGCAGCGAGGAGGGACTAGCGGGAGGTGAGCAGTTCTTC; CDR3: CASSEEGLAGGEQFF
size: -; J: TRBJ2-7; V: TRBV30; D: TRBD1; DNA: TGTGCCTGGACAGCCCCCACCCAGGGGGCTAACGAGCAGTACTTC; CDR3: CAWTAPTQGANEQYF
size: -; J: TRBJ1-2; V: TRBV6-5; D: -; DNA: TGTGCCAGCAGTTACGCCACAGGGAATGGCTACACCTTC; CDR3: CASSYATGNGYTF
size: -; J: TRBJ2-1; V: TRBV28; D: TRBD2; DNA: TGTGCCAGCAGTCCGACGACTAGCGGGAGATACAATGAGCAGTTCTTC; CDR3: CASSPTTSGRYNEQFF
size: -; J: TRBJ2-7; V: TRBV10-2; D: -; DNA: TGCGCCAGCAGTGAGTCGTCCGGACAGCACTACGAGCAGTACTTC; CDR3: CASSESSGQHYEQYF
size: -; J: TRBJ2-7; V: TRBV19; D: TRBD1; DNA: TGTGCCAGTAGTATAAGTCCGGGACAGGGTCACGAGCAGTACTTC; CDR3: CASSISPGQGHEQYF
size: -; J: TRBJ1-5; V: TRBV5-6; D: -; DNA: TGTGCCAGCAGCTTACAGGATCAGCCCCAGCATTTT; CDR3: CASSLQDQPQHF
size: -; J: TRBJ2-3; V: TRBV30; D: TRBD1; DNA: TGTGCCTGGAGTGTAGGGGGCGCAGATACGCAGTATTTT; CDR3: CAWSVGGADTQYF